The present TCR beta chain was sequenced within a study of OX40 agonist ivuxolimab in advanced cancers. Study background: Each patient was given ivuxolimab into a vein every 2 weeks, at 0.01 to 10 mg/kg. Findings of the study overall: On average, CD8+ T cells had more expanded clones than CD4+. Dose levels from 0.1 to 3.0 mg/kg saw CD4+ and CD8+ blood T cells expand clonally by week 6.

Sequencing was performed with immunoSEQ multiplex PCR; in TCRdb, only in-frame clones are kept and a portion is missing. Of approximately 86,000 clones listed, approximately 91% are singletons. As regards this clone: Its antigen is unknown.

This clonotype was sampled from an adult with an advanced solid tumor such as melanoma, head and neck, liver or kidney cancer. The sequencing used CD4+ or CD8+ T cells sorted from blood, collected in a trial of the OX40 agonist ivuxolimab.

CDR3 in amino acids: CASSFGRGNEQFF. In nucleotides, the CDR3 is TGTGCCAGCAGCTTCGGCAGGGGCAATGAGCAGTTCTTC. The chain recombines TRBV7-7 with TRBJ2-1; tentative D call: TRBD1 (6 bases). The V and J ends lost 3 bases and 6 bases respectively, with 9 bases between them. This CDR3 region has 13 residues. Germline V gives CDR1 SSHAT, CDR2 FNYEAQ (reference sequence).